This TCR beta chain was retrieved from a study of T cells after posttransplantation cyclophosphamide. Study-wide points: Later blood repertoires were often dominated by clones from the donor CD8+ memory compartment.

The CDR3 length is 14 residues. Trimming removed 2 bases from V and 6 bases from J, with 12 bases in between. Germline V CDR1 and CDR2: LGHNA, YSLEER. Remarks on this clone: Its antigen is unidentified.

Busulfan-fludarabine conditioning, marrow transplant, and cyclophosphamide on days +3 and +4 were administered. Method: immunoSEQ multiplex PCR; TCRdb's copy keeps in-frame clones and lacks some. Of tens of thousands of clones in the sample, roughly 90% were seen once. The source is a female patient in her thirties or forties who received an allogeneic stem cell transplant from an unrelated donor, was CMV-positive, and had no GVHD. Some of these T cells may belong to the graft donor. Sequences were derived from PBMCs, sampled after allogeneic stem cell transplant with posttransplant cyclophosphamide. The rearrangement links TRBV4-3 to TRBJ2-3, with TRBD1 as a possible D gene (6 bases). The chain's CDR3 is CASSQSTGRDTQYF. The DNA of the CDR3 is TGCGCCAGCAGCCAATCTACAGGGCGCGATACGCAGTATTTT.